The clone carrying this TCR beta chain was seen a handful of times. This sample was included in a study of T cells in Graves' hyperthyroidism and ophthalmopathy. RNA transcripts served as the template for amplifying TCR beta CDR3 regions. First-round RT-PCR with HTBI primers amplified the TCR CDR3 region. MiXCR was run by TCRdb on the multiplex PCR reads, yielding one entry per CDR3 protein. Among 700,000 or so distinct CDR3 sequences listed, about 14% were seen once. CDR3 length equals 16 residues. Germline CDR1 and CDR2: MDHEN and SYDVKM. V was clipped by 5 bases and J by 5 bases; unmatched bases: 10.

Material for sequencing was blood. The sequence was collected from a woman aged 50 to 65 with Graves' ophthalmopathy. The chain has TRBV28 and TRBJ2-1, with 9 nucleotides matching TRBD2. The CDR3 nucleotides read TGTGCCAGCAGTCTAAGCCGGGGCGGGAGGGACAATGAGCAGTTCTTC. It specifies CASSLSRGGRDNEQFF.